The 10 T cell receptor beta chains below were found in one sample sequenced in a study of T cell responses to AZD1222 COVID-19 vaccine. Repertoires were generated with immunoSEQ multiplex PCR, while TCRdb's copy carries only in-frame clones and drops some. The profile shows about 120,000 clones, around 91% of them singletons. The material sequenced was peripheral blood, taken on day 0 of AZD1222 vaccination. The receptors stem from an adult in good health.

The J gene is TRBJ1-1, the V gene TRBV12-3 or TRBV12-4; D is unresolved. This CDR3 is built from 12 residues. V was clipped by 6 bases and J by 5 bases, with 10 bases between them. This chain's CDR3 is CASSPMWTEAFF. DNA for the CDR3: TGTGCCAGCAGCCCCATGTGGACTGAAGCTTTCTTT.

The chain uses TRBV2 and TRBJ2-5; D may be TRBD2 (5 bases). The ends were cut back, 0 bases at V and 5 bases at J, with 13 bases in the middle. Germline V gene data show CDR1 as SNHLY and CDR2 as FYNNEI. The CDR3 is 15 amino acids. The CDR3 DNA is TGTGCCAGCAGTGAAGCAGGGCGGGTGGGGGAGACCCAGTACTTC. Amino acid sequence: CASSEAGRVGETQYF.

This rearrangement joins TRBV18 to TRBJ2-1; D uncertain. The CDR3 runs 12 residues. The V end was cut by 3 bases, the J end by 7 bases, with 7 bases between. Germline V lookup: CDR1 KGHSH, CDR2 LQKENI. The DNA for the CDR3 is TGTGCCAGCTCACCGACCCGGAATGAGCAGTTCTTC. Protein product: CASSPTRNEQFF.

V usage is TRBV2 and J usage is TRBJ1-1, with a possible D match to TRBD1 (6 bases). The germline gives CDR1 SNHLY, CDR2 FYNNEI. Between the trimmed V and J ends, which lost 8 bases and 1 base, there was a span of 11 bases. The CDR3 consists of 13 residues. The CDR3 spells CASGPDRNTEAFF. CDR3 DNA: TGTGCCAGCGGGCCGGACAGGAACACTGAAGCTTTCTTT.

This sequence joins TRBV18 and TRBJ1-1, with a tentative D call TRBD1 (6 bases). The V gene lost 6 bases and the J gene lost 1 base, with 15 bases spanning the gap. The CDR3 covers 15 residues. CDR1 and CDR2 (germline): KGHSH, LQKENI. DNA for the CDR3: TGTGCCAGCTCCCCGACGGAGGGGGGGAACACTGAAGCTTTCTTT. This translates into CASSPTEGGNTEAFF.

This chain joins TRBV7-8 and TRBJ2-2, with D perhaps matching TRBD1 or TRBD2 (5 bases each). This CDR3 is built from 16 residues. Germline V gene data show CDR1 as SGHVS and CDR2 as FQNEAQ. The V and J ends lost 2 bases and 6 bases respectively, with 16 bases between them. CDR3 in amino acids: CASSLLGTYRAGELFF. CDR3 DNA sequence: TGTGCCAGCAGCTTACTAGGGACCTATCGAGCCGGGGAGCTGTTTTTT.

The J gene is TRBJ1-1, the V gene TRBV10-3, with TRBD1 as a possible D gene (6 bases). With 4 bases removed from V and 10 bases from J, the gap between germline ends came to 19 bases. Germline V gene data show CDR1 as ENHRY and CDR2 as SYGVKD. The CDR3 loop spans 14 amino acids. The CDR3 DNA reads TGTGCCATCAGTGGGGGGGGCTCCCCGGTGGGAGCTTTCTTT. Protein: CAISGGGSPVGAFF.

This chain links TRBV5-1 with TRBJ1-2; a weak D match, TRBD1 (6 bases). Between the trimmed V and J ends, which lost 1 base and 7 bases, there was a span of 11 bases. The CDR3 runs 13 residues. Germline assignment: CDR1 SGHRS and CDR2 YFSETQ. Written as DNA, the CDR3 is TGCGCCAGCAGCTTGAATGGGGGCTCTGGCTACACCTTC. Protein: CASSLNGGSGYTF.

The chain uses TRBV5-1 and TRBJ1-1; 8 bases align to TRBD1. The J segment lost 11 bases and the V segment lost 3 bases, leaving 9 bases of the junction unmatched. Germline CDR1 and CDR2: SGHRS and YFSETQ. The CDR3 is 13 amino acids. The CDR3 nucleotides read TGCGCCAGCAGCTCCGGACAGGGTGGGGACGCTTTCTTT. Encoded protein: CASSSGQGGDAFF.

This sequence joins TRBV6-5 and TRBJ1-3; the D gene is possibly TRBD1 (5 bases). Germline CDR1 and CDR2: MNHEY and SVGAGI. The V end was cut by 5 bases, the J end by 4 bases, with 15 bases between. The CDR3 contains 15 residues. The CDR3 here is CASSRGKAPGNTIYF. In nucleotides, the CDR3 is TGTGCCAGCAGTAGGGGAAAGGCTCCGGGAAACACCATATATTTT.